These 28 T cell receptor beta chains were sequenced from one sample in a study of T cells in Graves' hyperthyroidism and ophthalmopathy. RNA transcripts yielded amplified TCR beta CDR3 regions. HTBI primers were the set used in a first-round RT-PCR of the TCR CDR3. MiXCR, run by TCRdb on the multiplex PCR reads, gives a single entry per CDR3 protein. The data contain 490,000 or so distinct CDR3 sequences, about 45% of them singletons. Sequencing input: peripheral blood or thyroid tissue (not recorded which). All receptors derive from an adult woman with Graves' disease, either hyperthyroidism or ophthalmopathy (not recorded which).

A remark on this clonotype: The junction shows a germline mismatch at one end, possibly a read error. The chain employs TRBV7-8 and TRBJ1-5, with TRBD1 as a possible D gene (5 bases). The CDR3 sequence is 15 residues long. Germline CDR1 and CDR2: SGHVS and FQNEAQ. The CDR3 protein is CAGSLARVMAQPQHF. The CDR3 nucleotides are TGTGCCGGCAGCTTAGCCAGGGTTATGGCTCAGCCCCAGCATTTT.

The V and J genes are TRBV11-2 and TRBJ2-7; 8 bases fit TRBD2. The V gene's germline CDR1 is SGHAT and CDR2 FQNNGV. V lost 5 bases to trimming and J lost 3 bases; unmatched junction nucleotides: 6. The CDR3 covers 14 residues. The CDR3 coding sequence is TGTGCCAGCAGCCCCTCTAGCGGGCACTACGAGCAGTACTTC. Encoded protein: CASSPSSGHYEQYF.

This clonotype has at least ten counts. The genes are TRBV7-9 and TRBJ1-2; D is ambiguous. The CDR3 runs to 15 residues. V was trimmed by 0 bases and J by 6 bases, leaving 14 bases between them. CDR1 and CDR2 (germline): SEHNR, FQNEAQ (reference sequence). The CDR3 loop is CASSLAWAVIDGYTF. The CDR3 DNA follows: TGTGCCAGCAGCTTAGCGTGGGCCGTCATAGATGGCTACACCTTC. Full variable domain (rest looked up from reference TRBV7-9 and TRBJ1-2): DTGVSQNPRHKITKRGQNVTFRCDPISEHNRLYWYRQTLGQGPEFLTYFQNEAQLEKSRLLSDRFSAERPKGSFSTLEIQRTEQGDSAMYLCASSLAWAVIDGYTFGSGTRLTVV.

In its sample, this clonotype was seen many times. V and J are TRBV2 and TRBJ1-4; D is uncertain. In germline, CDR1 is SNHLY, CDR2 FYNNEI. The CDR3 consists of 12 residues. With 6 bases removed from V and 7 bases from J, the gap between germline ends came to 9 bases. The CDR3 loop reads CASSNSLEKLFF. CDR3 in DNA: TGTGCCAGCAGCAATAGTCTTGAAAAACTGTTTTTT.

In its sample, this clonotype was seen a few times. This CDR3 is CASRPGGADGYTF. In DNA, the CDR3 is TGTGCCAGCAGGCCGGGGGGCGCGGATGGCTACACCTTC. The rearrangement joins TRBV10-3 to TRBJ1-2; D is perhaps TRBD1 (6 bases). CDR1 and CDR2 (germline): ENHRY, SYGVKD. Trimming left V 10 bases short and J 6 bases short, with 18 bases between. The CDR3 contains 13 residues.

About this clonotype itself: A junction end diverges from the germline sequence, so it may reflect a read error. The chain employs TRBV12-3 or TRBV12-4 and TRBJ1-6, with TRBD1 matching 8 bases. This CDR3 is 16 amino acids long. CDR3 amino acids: CASSQDGGQGNQPLHF. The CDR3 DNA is TGCGCCAGCAGCCAAGATGGAGGACAGGGAAATCAGCCCCTCCACTTT.

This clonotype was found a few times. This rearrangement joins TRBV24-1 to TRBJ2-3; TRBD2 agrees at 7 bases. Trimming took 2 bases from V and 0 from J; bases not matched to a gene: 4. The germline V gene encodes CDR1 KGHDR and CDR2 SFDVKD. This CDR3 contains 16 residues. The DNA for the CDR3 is TGTGCCACCAGTGATTCAAGACTAGCTAGCACAGATACGCAGTATTTT. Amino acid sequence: CATSDSRLASTDTQYF.

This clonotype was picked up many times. The CDR3 sequence is CASGPRGVEQETQYF. CDR3 in DNA: TGCGCCAGCGGTCCCCGAGGGGTCGAGCAAGAGACCCAGTACTTC. The chain carries TRBV5-1 and TRBJ2-5, with D perhaps matching TRBD1 or TRBD2 (5 bases each). Between the trimmed V and J ends, which lost 7 bases and 2 bases, there was a span of 18 bases. The CDR3 spans 15 residues. Per the germline V gene, CDR1 is SGHRS and CDR2 is YFSETQ.

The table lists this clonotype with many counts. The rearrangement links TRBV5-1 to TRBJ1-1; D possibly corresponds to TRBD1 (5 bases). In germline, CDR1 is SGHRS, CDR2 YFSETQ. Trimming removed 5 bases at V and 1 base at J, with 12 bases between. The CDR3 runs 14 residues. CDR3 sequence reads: CASSALGPNTEAFF. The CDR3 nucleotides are TGCGCCAGCAGTGCGTTGGGGCCGAACACTGAAGCTTTCTTT.

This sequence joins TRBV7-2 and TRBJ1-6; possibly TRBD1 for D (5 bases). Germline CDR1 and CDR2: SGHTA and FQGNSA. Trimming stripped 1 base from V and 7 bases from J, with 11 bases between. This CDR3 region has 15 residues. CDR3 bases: TGTGCCAGCAGCTTAGTCGAGGGGTTAAATTCACCCCTCCACTTT. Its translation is CASSLVEGLNSPLHF. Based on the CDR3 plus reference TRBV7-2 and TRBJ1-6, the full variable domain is GAGVSQSPSNKVTEKGKDVELRCDPISGHTALYWYRQSLGQGLEFLIYFQGNSAPDKSGLPSDRFSAERTGGSVSTLTIQRTQQEDSAVYLCASSLVEGLNSPLHFGNGTRLTVT.

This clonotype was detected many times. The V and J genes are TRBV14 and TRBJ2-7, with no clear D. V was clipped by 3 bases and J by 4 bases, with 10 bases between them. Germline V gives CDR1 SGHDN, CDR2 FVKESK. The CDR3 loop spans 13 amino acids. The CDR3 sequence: CASSHETVYEQYF. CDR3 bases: TGTGCCAGCAGCCACGAAACAGTGTACGAGCAGTACTTC. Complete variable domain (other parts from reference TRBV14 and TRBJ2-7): EAGVTQFPSHSVIEKGQTVTLRCDPISGHDNLYWYRRVMGKEIKFLLHFVKESKQDESGMPNNRFLAERTGGTYSTLKVQPAELEDSGVYFCASSHETVYEQYFGPGTRLTVT.

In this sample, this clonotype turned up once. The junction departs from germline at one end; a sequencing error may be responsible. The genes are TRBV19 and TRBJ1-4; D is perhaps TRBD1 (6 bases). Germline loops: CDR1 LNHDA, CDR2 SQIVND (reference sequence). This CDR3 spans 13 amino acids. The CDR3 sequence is CASSGTSREKLFF. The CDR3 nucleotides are TGTGCCAGTAGTGGGACAAGCCGGGAAAAGCTGTTTTTT.

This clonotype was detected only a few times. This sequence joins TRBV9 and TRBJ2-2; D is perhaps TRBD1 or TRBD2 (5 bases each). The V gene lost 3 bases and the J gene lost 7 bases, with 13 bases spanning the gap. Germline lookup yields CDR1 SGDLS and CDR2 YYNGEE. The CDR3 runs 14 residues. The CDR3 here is CASSAGQTIGELFF. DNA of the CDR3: TGTGCCAGCAGCGCGGGGCAAACGATCGGGGAGCTGTTTTTT.

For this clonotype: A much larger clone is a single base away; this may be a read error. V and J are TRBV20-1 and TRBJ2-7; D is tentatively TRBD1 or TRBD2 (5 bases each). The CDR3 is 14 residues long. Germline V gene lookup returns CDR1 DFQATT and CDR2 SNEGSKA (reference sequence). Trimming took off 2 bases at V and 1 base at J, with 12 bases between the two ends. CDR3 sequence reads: CSARWGSNSYEQYF. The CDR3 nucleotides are TGCAGTGCTAGATGGGGGAGCAATTCCTACGAGCAGTACTTC.

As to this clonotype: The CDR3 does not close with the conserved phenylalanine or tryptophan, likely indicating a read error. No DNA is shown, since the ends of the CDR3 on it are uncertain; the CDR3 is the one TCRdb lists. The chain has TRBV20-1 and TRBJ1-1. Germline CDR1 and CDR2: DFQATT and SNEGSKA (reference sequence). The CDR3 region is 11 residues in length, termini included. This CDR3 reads CSARDRTSAVR.

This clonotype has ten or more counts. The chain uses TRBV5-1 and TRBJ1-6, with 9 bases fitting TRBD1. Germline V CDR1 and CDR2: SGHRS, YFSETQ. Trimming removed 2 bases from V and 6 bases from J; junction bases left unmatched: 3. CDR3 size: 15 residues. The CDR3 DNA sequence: TGCGCCAGCAGCTTACAGGGGGCGAGTAATTCACCCCTCCACTTT. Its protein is CASSLQGASNSPLHF. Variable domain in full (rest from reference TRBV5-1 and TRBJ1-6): KAGVTQTPRYLIKTRGQQVTLSCSPISGHRSVSWYQQTPGQGLQFLFEYFSETQRNKGNFPGRFSGRQFSNSRSEMNVSTLELGDSALYLCASSLQGASNSPLHFGNGTRLTVT.

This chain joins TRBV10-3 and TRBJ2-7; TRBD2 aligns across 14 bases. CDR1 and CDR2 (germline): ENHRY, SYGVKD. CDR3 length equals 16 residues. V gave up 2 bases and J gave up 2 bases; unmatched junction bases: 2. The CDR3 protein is CAISEGTSGSAYEQYF. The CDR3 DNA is TGTGCCATCAGTGAGGGGACTAGCGGGAGTGCCTACGAGCAGTACTTC.

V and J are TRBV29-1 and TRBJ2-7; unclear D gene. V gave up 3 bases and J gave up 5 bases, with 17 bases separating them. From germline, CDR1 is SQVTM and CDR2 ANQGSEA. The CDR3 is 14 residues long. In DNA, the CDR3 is TGCAGCGTTGAGTATCAGGTCCGCGGAGACGAGCAGTACTTC. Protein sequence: CSVEYQVRGDEQYF.

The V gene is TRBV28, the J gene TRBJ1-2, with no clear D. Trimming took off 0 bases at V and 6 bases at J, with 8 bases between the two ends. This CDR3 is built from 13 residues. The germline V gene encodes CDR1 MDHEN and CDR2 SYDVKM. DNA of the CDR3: TGTGCCAGCAGTTTATGGGTTAAGGATGGCTACACCTTC. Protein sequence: CASSLWVKDGYTF.

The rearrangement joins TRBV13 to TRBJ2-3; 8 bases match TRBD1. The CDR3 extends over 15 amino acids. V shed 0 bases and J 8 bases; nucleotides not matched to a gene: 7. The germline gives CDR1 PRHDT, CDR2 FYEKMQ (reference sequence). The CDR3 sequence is CASSLGQGGEGTQYF. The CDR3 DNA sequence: TGTGCCAGCAGCTTAGGACAGGGGGGTGAGGGTACGCAGTATTTT.

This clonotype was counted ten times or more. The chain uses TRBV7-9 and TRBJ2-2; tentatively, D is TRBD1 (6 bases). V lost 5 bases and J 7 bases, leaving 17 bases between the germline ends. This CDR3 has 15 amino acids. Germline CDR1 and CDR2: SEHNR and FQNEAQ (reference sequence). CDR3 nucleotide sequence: TGTGCCAGCAGCGCCGACAGGCCTTGGGGCGGGGAGCTGTTTTTT. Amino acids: CASSADRPWGGELFF.

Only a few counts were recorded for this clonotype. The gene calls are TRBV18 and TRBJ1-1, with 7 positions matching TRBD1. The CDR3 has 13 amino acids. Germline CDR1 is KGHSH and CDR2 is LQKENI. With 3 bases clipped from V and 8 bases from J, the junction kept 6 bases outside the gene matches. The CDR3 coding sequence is TGTGCCAGCTCACCGGGACAGCCTAACGAAGCTTTCTTT. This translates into CASSPGQPNEAFF.

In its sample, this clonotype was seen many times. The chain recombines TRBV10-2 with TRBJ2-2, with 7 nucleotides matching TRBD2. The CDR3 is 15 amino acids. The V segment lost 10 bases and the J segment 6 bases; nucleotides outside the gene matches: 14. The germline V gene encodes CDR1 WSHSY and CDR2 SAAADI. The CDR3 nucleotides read TGCGCCACCACCCCCTGGGGGGGAGGGCCCGGGGAGCTGTTTTTT. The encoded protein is CATTPWGGGPGELFF.

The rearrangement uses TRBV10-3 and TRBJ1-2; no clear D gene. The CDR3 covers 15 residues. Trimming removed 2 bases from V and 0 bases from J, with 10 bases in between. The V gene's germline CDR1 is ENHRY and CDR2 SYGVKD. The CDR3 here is CAISEDPGANYGYTF. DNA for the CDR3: TGTGCCATCAGTGAGGACCCTGGGGCTAACTATGGCTACACCTTC.

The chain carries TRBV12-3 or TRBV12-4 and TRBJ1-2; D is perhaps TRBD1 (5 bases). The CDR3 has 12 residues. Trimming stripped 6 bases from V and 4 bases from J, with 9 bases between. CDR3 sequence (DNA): TGTGCCAGCAGCGTGACAGCCTATGGCTACACCTTC. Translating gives CASSVTAYGYTF.

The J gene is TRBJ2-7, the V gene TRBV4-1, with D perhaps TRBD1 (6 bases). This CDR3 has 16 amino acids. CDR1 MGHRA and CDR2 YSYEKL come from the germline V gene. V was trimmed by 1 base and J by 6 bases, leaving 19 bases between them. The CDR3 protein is CASSQGGQWEMVEQYF. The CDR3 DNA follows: TGCGCCAGCAGCCAAGGTGGACAGTGGGAGATGGTCGAGCAGTACTTC.

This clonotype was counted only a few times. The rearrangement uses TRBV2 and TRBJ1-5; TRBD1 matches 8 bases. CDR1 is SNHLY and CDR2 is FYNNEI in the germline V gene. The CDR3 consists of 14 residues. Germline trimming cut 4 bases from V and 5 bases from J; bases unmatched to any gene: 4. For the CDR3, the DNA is TGTGCCAGCAGTGTGGGACAGGTAGATCAGCCCCAGCATTTT. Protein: CASSVGQVDQPQHF.

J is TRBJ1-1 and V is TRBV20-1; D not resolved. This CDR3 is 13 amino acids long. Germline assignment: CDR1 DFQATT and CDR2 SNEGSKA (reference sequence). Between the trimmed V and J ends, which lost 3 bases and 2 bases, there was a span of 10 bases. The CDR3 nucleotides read TGCAGTGCTAGGACACTCTTAAACACTGAAGCTTTCTTT. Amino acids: CSARTLLNTEAFF.